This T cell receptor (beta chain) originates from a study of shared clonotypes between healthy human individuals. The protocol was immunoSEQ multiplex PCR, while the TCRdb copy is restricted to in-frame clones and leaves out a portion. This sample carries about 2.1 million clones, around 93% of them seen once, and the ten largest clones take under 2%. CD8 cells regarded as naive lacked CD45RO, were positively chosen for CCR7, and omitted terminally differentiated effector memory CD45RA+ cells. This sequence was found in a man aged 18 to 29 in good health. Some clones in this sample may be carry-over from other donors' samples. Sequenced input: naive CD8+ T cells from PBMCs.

CDR3 residues: CASSPRGGSTNVEQFF. The CDR3 DNA is TGTGCCAGCAGCCCCCGCGGCGGTAGTACCAACGTTGAGCAGTTCTTC. The chain uses TRBV14 and TRBJ2-1; D is unclear. The CDR3 contains 16 residues. Germline V lookup: CDR1 SGHDN, CDR2 FVKESK. V dropped 4 bases and J dropped 9 bases, with 22 bases sitting between them.